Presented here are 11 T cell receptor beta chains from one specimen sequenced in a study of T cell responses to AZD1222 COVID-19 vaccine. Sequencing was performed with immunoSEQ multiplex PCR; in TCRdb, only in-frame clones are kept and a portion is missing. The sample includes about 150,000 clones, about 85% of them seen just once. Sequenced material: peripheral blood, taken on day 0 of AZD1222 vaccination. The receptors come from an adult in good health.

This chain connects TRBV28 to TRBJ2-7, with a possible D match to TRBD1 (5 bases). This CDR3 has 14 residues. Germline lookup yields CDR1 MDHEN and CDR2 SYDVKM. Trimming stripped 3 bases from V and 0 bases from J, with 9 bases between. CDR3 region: CASSLTASSYEQYF. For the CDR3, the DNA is TGTGCCAGCAGTTTGACAGCGAGCTCCTACGAGCAGTACTTC.

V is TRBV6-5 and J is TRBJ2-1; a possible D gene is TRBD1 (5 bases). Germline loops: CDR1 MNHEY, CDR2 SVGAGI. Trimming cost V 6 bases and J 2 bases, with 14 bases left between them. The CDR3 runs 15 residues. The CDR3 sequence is CASSVGQGPYNEQFF. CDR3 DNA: TGTGCCAGCAGCGTCGGGCAGGGCCCCTACAATGAGCAGTTCTTC.

The DNA of the CDR3 is TGCGCCAGCAGCCAAGATAACGGGGTCCAGCCCCAGCATTTT. Its protein product is CASSQDNGVQPQHF. The rearrangement uses TRBV4-3 and TRBJ1-5; D ambiguous. Deletions cut 0 bases from V and 7 bases from J, with 10 bases between. CDR1 and CDR2 (germline): LGHNA, YSLEER. This CDR3 comprises 14 residues.

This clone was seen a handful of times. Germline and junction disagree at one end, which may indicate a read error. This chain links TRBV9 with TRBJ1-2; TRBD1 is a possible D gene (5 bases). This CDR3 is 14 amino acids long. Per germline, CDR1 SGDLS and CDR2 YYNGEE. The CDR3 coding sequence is TGTGCCAGCAGCGTAGCTATCGTTCTAGAGGGGCTCTCCTTC. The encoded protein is CASSVAIVLEGLSF.

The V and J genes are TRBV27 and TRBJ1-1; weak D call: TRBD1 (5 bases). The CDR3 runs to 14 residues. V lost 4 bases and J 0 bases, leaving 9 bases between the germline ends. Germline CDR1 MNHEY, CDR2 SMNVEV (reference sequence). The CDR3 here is CASSWVGVNTEAFF. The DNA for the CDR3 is TGTGCCAGCAGTTGGGTGGGGGTGAACACTGAAGCTTTCTTT.

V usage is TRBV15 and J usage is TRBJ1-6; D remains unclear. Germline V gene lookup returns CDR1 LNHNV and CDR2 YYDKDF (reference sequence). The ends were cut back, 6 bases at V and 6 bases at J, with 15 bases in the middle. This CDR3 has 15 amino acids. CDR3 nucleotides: TGTGCCACCAGGTCCGCGGGCGTTGGTAATTCACCCCTCCACTTT. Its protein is CATRSAGVGNSPLHF.

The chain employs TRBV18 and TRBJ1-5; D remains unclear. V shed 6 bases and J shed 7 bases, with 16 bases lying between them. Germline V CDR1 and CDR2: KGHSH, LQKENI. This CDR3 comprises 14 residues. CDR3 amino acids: CASSEGLGGQPQHF. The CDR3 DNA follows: TGTGCCAGCTCCGAGGGCCTAGGAGGGCAGCCCCAGCATTTT.

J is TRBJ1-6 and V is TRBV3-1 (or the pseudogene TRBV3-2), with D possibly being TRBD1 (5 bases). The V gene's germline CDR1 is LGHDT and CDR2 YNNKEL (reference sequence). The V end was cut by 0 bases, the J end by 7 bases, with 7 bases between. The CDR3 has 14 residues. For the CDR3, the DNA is TGTGCCAGCAGCCAAGAAGGGGCGAATTCACCCCTCCACTTT. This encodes CASSQEGANSPLHF.

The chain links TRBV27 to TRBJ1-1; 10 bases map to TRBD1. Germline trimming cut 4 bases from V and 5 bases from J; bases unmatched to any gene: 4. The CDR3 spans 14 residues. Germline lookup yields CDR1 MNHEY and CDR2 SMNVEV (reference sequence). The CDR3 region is CASSWDRGGTEAFF. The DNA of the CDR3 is TGTGCCAGCAGTTGGGACAGGGGTGGGACTGAAGCTTTCTTT.

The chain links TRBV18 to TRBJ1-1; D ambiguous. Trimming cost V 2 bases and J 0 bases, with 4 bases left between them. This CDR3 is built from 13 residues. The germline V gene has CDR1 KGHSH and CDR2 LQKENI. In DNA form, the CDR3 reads TGTGCCAGCTCACCAACCATGAACACTGAAGCTTTCTTT. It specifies CASSPTMNTEAFF.

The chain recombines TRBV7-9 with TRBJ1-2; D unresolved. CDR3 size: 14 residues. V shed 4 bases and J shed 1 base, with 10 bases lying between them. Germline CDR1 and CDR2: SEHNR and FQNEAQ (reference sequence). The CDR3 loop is CASSSSGVNYGYTF. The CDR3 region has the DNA TGTGCCAGCAGCTCAAGCGGGGTTAACTATGGCTACACCTTC.